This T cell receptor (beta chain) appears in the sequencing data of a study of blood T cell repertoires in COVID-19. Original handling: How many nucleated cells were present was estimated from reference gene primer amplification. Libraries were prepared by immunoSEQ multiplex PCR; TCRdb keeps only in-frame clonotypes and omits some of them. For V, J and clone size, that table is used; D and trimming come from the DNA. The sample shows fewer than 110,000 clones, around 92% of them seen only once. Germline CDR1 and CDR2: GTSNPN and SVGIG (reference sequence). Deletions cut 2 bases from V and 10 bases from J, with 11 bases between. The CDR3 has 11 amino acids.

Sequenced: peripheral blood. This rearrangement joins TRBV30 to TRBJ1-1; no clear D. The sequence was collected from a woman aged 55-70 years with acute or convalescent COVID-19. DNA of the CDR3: TGTGCCTGGAGTTTCAGGCAATCAGCTTTCTTT. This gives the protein CAWSFRQSAFF.